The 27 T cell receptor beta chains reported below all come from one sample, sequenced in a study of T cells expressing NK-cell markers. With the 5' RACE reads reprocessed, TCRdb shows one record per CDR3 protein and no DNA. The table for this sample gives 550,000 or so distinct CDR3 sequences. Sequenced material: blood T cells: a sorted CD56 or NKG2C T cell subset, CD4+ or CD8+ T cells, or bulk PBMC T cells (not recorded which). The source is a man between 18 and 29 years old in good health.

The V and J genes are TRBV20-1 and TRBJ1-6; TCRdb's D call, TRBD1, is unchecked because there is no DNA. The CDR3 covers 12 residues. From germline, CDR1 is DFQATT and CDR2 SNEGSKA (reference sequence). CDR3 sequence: CSACEGGSPLHF.

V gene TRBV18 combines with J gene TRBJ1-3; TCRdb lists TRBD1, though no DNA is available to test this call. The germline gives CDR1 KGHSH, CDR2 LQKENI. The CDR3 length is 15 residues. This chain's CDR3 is CASSPGRDQGNTIYF.

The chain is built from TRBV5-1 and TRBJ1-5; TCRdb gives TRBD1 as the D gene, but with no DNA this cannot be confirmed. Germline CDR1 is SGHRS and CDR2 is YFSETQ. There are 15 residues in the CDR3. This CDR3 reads CASSFLGGALQPQHF.

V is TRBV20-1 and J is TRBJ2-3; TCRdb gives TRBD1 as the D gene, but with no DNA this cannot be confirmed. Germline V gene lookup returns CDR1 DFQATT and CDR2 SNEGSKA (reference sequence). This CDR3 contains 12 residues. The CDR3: CSARRTGGHGYF.

The CDR3 sequence: CASSLAGVEEPQHF. The chain has TRBV7-9 and TRBJ1-5. The CDR3 extends over 14 amino acids. CDR1 SEHNR and CDR2 FQNEAQ come from the germline V gene (reference sequence).

The CDR3 region is CSVVWAGLEQFF. This rearrangement joins TRBV29-1 to TRBJ2-1; absent DNA, TCRdb's TRBD2 call cannot be checked. Germline V gene lookup returns CDR1 SQVTM and CDR2 ANQGSEA. This CDR3 has 12 amino acids.

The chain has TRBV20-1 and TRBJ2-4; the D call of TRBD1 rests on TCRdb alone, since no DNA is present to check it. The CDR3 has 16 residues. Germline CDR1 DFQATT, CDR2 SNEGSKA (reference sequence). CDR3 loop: CSAAPGQGFSKNIQYF.

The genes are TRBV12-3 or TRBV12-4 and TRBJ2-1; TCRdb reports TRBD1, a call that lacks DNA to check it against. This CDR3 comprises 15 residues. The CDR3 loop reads CASTPSWGGYNEQFF.

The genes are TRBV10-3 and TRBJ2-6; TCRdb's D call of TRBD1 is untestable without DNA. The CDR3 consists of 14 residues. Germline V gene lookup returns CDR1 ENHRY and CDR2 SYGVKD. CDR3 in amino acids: CAISEGGGANVLTF.

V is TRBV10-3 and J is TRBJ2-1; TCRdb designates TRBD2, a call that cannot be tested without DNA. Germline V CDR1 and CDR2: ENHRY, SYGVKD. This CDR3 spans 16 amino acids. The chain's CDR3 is CAIRSAGDRYYNEQFF.

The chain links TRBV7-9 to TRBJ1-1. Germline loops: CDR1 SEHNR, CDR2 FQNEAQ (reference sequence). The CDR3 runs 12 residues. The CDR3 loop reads CASSRPNTEAFF. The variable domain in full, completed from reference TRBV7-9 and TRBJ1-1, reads DTGVSQNPRHKITKRGQNVTFRCDPISEHNRLYWYRQTLGQGPEFLTYFQNEAQLEKSRLLSDRFSAERPKGSFSTLEIQRTEQGDSAMYLCASSRPNTEAFFGQGTRLTVV.

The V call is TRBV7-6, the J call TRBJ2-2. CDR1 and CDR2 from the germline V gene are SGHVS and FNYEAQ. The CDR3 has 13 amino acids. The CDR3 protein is CASSIRGTGELFF.

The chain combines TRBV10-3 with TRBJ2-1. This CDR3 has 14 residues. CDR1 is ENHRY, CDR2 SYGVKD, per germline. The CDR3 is CAIATGSSYNEQFF.

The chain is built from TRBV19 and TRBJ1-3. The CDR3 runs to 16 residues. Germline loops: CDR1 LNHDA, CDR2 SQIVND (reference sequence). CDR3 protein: CASSMLGWESGNTIYF.

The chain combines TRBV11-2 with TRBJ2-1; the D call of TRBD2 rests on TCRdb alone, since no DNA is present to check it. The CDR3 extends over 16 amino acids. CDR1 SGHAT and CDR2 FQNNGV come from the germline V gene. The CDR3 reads CASSLDGTSGALWQFF.

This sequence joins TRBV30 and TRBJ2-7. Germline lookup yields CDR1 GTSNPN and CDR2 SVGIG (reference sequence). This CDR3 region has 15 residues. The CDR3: CAWSVSSGWVYEQYF. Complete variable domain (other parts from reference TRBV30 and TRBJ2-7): SQTIHQWPATLVQPVGSPLSLECTVEGTSNPNLYWYRQAAGRGLQLLFYSVGIGQISSEVPQNLSASRPQDRQFILSSKKLLLSDSGFYLCAWSVSSGWVYEQYFGPGTRLTVT.

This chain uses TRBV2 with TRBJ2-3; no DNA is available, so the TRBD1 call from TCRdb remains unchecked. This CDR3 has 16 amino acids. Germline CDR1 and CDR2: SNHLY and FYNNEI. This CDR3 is CASREHRTGGADTQYF.

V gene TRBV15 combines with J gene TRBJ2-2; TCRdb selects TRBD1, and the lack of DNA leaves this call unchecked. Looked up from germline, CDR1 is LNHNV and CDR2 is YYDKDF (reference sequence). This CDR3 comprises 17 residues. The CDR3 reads CATSRVLPGSTAGELFF.

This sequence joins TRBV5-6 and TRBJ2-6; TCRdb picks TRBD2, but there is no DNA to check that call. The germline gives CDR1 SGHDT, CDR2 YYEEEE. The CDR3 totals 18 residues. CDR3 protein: CASSATSGRIAGANVLTF. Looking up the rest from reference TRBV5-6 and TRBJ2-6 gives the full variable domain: DAGVTQSPTHLIKTRGQQVTLRCSPKSGHDTVSWYQQALGQGPQFIFQYYEEEERQRGNFPDRFSGHQFPNYSSELNVNALLLGDSALYLCASSATSGRIAGANVLTFGAGSRLTVL.

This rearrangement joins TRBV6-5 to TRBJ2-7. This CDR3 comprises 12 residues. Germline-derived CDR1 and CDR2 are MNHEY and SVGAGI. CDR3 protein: CASKSLSYEQYF.

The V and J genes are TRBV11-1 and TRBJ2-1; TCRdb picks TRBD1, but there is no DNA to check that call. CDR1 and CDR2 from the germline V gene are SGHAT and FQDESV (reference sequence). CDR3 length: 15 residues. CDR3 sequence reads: CASSPPGPVFGEQFF.

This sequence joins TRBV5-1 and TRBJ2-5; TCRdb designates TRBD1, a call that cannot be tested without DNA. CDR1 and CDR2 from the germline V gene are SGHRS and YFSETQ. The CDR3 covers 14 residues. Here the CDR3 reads CASSQAGPQETQYF. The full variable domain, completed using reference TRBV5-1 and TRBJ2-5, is KAGVTQTPRYLIKTRGQQVTLSCSPISGHRSVSWYQQTPGQGLQFLFEYFSETQRNKGNFPGRFSGRQFSNSRSEMNVSTLELGDSALYLCASSQAGPQETQYFGPGTRLLVL.

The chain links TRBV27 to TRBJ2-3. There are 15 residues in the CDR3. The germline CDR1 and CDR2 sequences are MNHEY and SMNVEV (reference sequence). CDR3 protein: CASSPVKASSDTQYF.

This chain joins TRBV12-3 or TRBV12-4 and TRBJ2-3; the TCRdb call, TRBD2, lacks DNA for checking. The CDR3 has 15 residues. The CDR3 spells CASRTGTRSTDTQYF.

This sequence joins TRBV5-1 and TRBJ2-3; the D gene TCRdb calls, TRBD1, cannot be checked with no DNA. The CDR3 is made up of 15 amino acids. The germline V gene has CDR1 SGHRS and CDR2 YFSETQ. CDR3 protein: CASSPDRTRADTQYF.

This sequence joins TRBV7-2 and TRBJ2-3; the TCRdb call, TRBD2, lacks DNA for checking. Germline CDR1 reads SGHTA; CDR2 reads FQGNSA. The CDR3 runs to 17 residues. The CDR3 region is CASSFGLAGVGGDTQYF.

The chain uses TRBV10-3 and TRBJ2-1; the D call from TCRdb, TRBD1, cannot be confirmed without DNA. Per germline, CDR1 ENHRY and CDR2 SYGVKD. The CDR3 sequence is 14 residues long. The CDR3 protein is CAIGRNDQNNEQFF.